The 21 T cell receptor beta chains given below trace back to one sample, sequenced in a study of blood T cell repertoires in COVID-19. Some clones are missing from TCRdb's copy, which holds only in-frame ones; the method was immunoSEQ multiplex PCR. Here the sample spans tens of thousands of clones, roughly 72% being singletons. The specimen was peripheral blood. The receptors shown here come from a woman older than 75 with acute or convalescent COVID-19.

The CDR3 DNA reads as TGCGCCAGCAGCCAGAGTTATATGGGACTAGCGGGAGGGCAGAAGTTCTTC. Amino acid sequence: CASSQSYMGLAGGQKFF. The chain recombines TRBV4-1 with TRBJ2-1, with 16 bases matching TRBD2. The germline gives CDR1 MGHRA, CDR2 YSYEKL. V trimming: 3 bases; J trimming: 14 bases; junction bases outside the gene matches: 13. The CDR3 is 17 residues long.

The chain combines TRBV15 with TRBJ2-6; the D is unclear. Germline V gives CDR1 LNHNV, CDR2 YYDKDF (reference sequence). V was pared by 0 bases and J by 0 bases, with 9 bases between. The CDR3 runs 17 residues. The CDR3 nucleotides are TGTGCCACCAGCAGAGATTTGATGGCCTCTGGGGCCAACGTCCTGACTTTC. Its protein product is CATSRDLMASGANVLTF.

This clone has a handful of counts. The chain links TRBV11-1 to TRBJ2-3, with 11 bases lining up with TRBD2. From germline, CDR1 is SGHAT and CDR2 FQDESV (reference sequence). The trim removed 4 bases at V and 3 bases at J, leaving 3 bases unmatched. The CDR3 runs 15 residues. Here the CDR3 DNA reads TGTGCCAGCAGCTGGCTAGCGGGGGGAACAGATACGCAGTATTTT. Its protein is CASSWLAGGTDTQYF.

This clone was seen a handful of times. J is TRBJ1-4 and V is TRBV6-5; D is ambiguous. This CDR3 spans 13 amino acids. The germline V gene has CDR1 MNHEY and CDR2 SVGAGI. Deletions cut 2 bases from V and 8 bases from J, with 9 bases between. The CDR3 DNA follows: TGTGCCAGCAGTTACGCCGGGGAAGAAAAACTGTTTTTT. Protein: CASSYAGEEKLFF.

The V gene is TRBV3-1 (or the pseudogene TRBV3-2), the J gene TRBJ1-4, with 9 bases aligning to TRBD1. The length of the CDR3 is 16 residues. Germline V lookup: CDR1 LGHDT, CDR2 YNNKEL (reference sequence). Trimming at V came to 1 base and at J to 6 bases, leaving 6 bases not matched to a gene. CDR3 sequence: CASSQVTTGGDEKLFF. The DNA of the CDR3 is TGTGCCAGCAGCCAAGTAACGACAGGGGGAGATGAAAAACTGTTTTTT.

The V call is TRBV18, the J call TRBJ1-2; D possibly corresponds to TRBD1 (5 bases). CDR3 length: 14 amino acids. CDR1 is KGHSH and CDR2 is LQKENI in the germline V gene. The germline V and J ends were trimmed by 2 bases and 4 bases, with 11 bases remaining between them. The chain's CDR3 is CASSPIRQSYGYTF. As DNA, the CDR3 is TGTGCCAGCTCACCAATACGACAGAGCTATGGCTACACCTTC.

The chain is built from TRBV9 and TRBJ1-2; 8 nucleotides match TRBD1. CDR3 length: 14 amino acids. Germline V gives CDR1 SGDLS, CDR2 YYNGEE. Trimming at V came to 4 bases and at J to 3 bases, leaving 5 bases not matched to a gene. CDR3 amino acids: CASSMGTGDYGYTF. CDR3 coding DNA: TGTGCCAGCAGCATGGGGACAGGAGACTATGGCTACACCTTC.

The rearrangement links TRBV4-1 to TRBJ1-3; maybe TRBD1 (5 bases). Germline-derived CDR1 and CDR2 are MGHRA and YSYEKL. Trimming took 0 bases from V and 4 from J, leaving 10 bases between them. This CDR3 spans 15 amino acids. The CDR3 sequence: CASSQDSGQGNTIYF. CDR3 DNA: TGCGCCAGCAGCCAAGATTCAGGGCAAGGAAACACCATATATTTT.

The chain links TRBV30 to TRBJ1-3; D uncertain. This CDR3 spans 13 amino acids. Germline loops: CDR1 GTSNPN, CDR2 SVGIG (reference sequence). V was cut by 0 bases and J by 0 bases, with 3 bases left in between. CDR3 bases: TGTGCCTGGAGTGTGTACTCTGGAAACACCATATATTTT. This encodes CAWSVYSGNTIYF.

This chain joins TRBV27 and TRBJ2-7; 10 nucleotides align to TRBD1. V dropped 2 bases and J dropped 6; count of bases not matched to a gene: 1. Germline V gene sequence: CDR1 MNHEY, CDR2 SMNVEV (reference sequence). The CDR3 totals 13 residues. CDR3 DNA sequence: TGTGCCAGCAGTTTAAGGACAGGGGGCGAGCAGTACTTC. The encoded protein is CASSLRTGGEQYF.

This rearrangement joins TRBV10-3 to TRBJ1-5; D gene unclear. Trimming shortened V by 3 bases and J by 4 bases, and 10 bases separated the two germline ends. From germline, CDR1 is ENHRY and CDR2 SYGVKD. This CDR3 contains 14 residues. The CDR3 loop reads CAISESRGNQPQHF. As DNA, the CDR3 is TGTGCCATCAGTGAATCTCGAGGGAATCAGCCCCAGCATTTT.

The chain couples TRBV6-2 or TRBV6-3 to TRBJ1-2; perhaps TRBD1 as D (5 bases). Trimming pared 6 bases from V and 2 bases from J, leaving 10 bases between. Per germline, CDR1 MNHEY and CDR2 SVGEGT. This CDR3 contains 13 residues. The CDR3 is CASSPGHNYGYTF. CDR3 in DNA: TGTGCCAGCAGCCCCGGACACAACTATGGCTACACCTTC.

This chain uses TRBV5-1 with TRBJ2-2; perhaps TRBD1 as D (6 bases). Germline V lookup: CDR1 SGHRS, CDR2 YFSETQ. This CDR3 is 13 amino acids long. Trimming removed 4 bases at V and 9 bases at J, with 13 bases between. The CDR3: CASSPDSSRELFF. The CDR3 region has the DNA TGCGCCAGCAGCCCGGACAGTTCGAGGGAGCTGTTTTTT.

The V call is TRBV10-3, the J call TRBJ1-1; the D gene is possibly TRBD1 (5 bases). V was clipped by 10 bases and J by 0 bases, with 15 bases between them. Germline CDR1 and CDR2: ENHRY and SYGVKD. The CDR3 is made up of 14 amino acids. DNA for the CDR3: TGTGCCACCAAAGGAGGAGGGGTGAACACTGAAGCTTTCTTT. Its protein is CATKGGGVNTEAFF.

V is TRBV10-3 and J is TRBJ2-7, with 8 bases that match TRBD1. The CDR3 length is 17 residues. The ends lost 1 base at V and 5 bases at J; junction bases unmatched: 13. In germline, CDR1 is ENHRY, CDR2 SYGVKD. The CDR3: CAISEWAGGSLRDEQYF. The CDR3 DNA follows: TGTGCCATCAGTGAGTGGGCAGGGGGCTCTCTACGGGACGAGCAGTACTTC.

This sequence joins TRBV20-1 and TRBJ2-5, with 12 bases that match TRBD2. With 3 bases clipped from V and 7 bases from J, the junction kept 6 bases outside the gene matches. CDR1 and CDR2 (germline): DFQATT, SNEGSKA (reference sequence). There are 14 residues in the CDR3. CDR3 nucleotide sequence: TGCAGTGCTAGTTGGGCTAGCGGGGGGGGGACCCAGTACTTC. Amino acids: CSASWASGGGTQYF.

The chain joins TRBV5-1 to TRBJ2-5; D is possibly TRBD1 (6 bases). This CDR3 spans 14 amino acids. V was clipped by 7 bases and J by 1 base, with 14 bases between them. Germline assignment: CDR1 SGHRS and CDR2 YFSETQ. The CDR3 loop is CASRTALLQETQYF. The CDR3, as DNA: TGCGCCAGCCGGACAGCACTTCTCCAAGAGACCCAGTACTTC.

The chain has TRBV2 and TRBJ2-1; TRBD2 matches 10 bases. The CDR3 is 15 amino acids. The germline gives CDR1 SNHLY, CDR2 FYNNEI. The V segment lost 2 bases and the J segment 9 bases; nucleotides outside the gene matches: 7. The CDR3 nucleotides are TGTGCCAGCAGTGAACGAGCGGGGGGGCAGAGTGAGCAGTTCTTC. It translates to CASSERAGGQSEQFF.

A few counts support this clone. The gene calls are TRBV18 and TRBJ2-7, with a tentative D call TRBD1 (6 bases). The CDR3 covers 14 residues. Germline lookup yields CDR1 KGHSH and CDR2 LQKENI. V shed 6 bases and J shed 2 bases, with 14 bases lying between them. In DNA, the CDR3 is TGTGCCAGCTCTCCTCCAGGGACACCCTACGAGCAGTACTTC. Amino acids: CASSPPGTPYEQYF.

This clone was counted once. V and J are TRBV5-1 and TRBJ1-1; D uncertain. This CDR3 has 11 residues. The germline V gene encodes CDR1 SGHRS and CDR2 YFSETQ. Trimming cost V 5 bases and J 4 bases, with 6 bases left between them. The CDR3 loop is CASRGATEAFF. In DNA form, the CDR3 reads TGCGCCAGCAGGGGAGCCACTGAAGCTTTCTTT. Together with reference TRBV5-1 and TRBJ1-1, the CDR3 gives the full variable domain: KAGVTQTPRYLIKTRGQQVTLSCSPISGHRSVSWYQQTPGQGLQFLFEYFSETQRNKGNFPGRFSGRQFSNSRSEMNVSTLELGDSALYLCASRGATEAFFGQGTRLTVV.

This clone was seen a single time. The CDR3: CSVEAGGRTEAFF. As DNA, the CDR3 is TGCAGCGTTGAAGCAGGGGGCAGAACTGAAGCTTTCTTT. This rearrangement joins TRBV29-1 to TRBJ1-1; 8 positions agree with TRBD1. The V gene's germline CDR1 is SQVTM and CDR2 ANQGSEA. This CDR3 comprises 13 residues. V was pared by 1 base and J by 5 bases, with 3 bases of the junction left unmatched.